A selection of T cell receptor beta chains follows, all from one sample in a study of cytomegalovirus exposure and HLA in healthy donors. Using immunoSEQ multiplex PCR, the repertoire was profiled, and TCRdb retains in-frame clones only, with some absent. The sample contains 150,000 or so clones, roughly 79% of which appear only once. The sequencing input was PBMCs. The source of these receptors is a woman aged 45-65 years in good health and CMV-seropositive. CDR3s include the opening cysteine and the closing phenylalanine or tryptophan. A D gene is named only where the DNA matches it firmly. Clone size is stated in some rows and not others, as once, few, many or a class when expanded.

NA TRBJ2-7 TRBV5-1 NA CASSPTLPFAGRYEQYF TGCGCCAGCAGCCCAACTCTCCCTTTTGCAGGGCGTTACGAGCAGTACTTC
NA TRBJ2-2 TRBV30 NA CAWRRTGELFF TGTGCCTGGAGGAGGACCGGGGAGCTGTTTTTT
NA TRBJ2-5 TRBV29-1 TRBD1 CSVAPTGGGETQYF TGCAGCGTTGCCCCGACAGGGGGCGGAGAGACCCAGTACTTC
NA TRBJ1-5 TRBV6-5 TRBD1 CASSYSYRGNQPQHF TGTGCCAGCAGTTACTCCTACAGGGGGAATCAGCCCCAGCATTTT
NA TRBJ2-6 TRBV5-4 NA CASSLKGANGLTF TGTGCCAGCAGCTTGAAAGGGGCCAACGGCCTGACTTTC
NA TRBJ1-5 TRBV30 NA CAWSGAGNQPQHF TGTGCCTGGAGTGGGGCAGGTAATCAGCCCCAGCATTTT
NA TRBJ2-3 TRBV11-3 TRBD2 CATGGATDTQYF TGTGCCACCGGGGGGGCGACAGATACGCAGTATTTT
NA TRBJ1-5 TRBV21-1 NA CASSKGATEDNQPQHF TGTGCCAGCAGCAAAGGAGCCACCGAGGACAATCAGCCCCAGCATTTT
NA TRBJ2-3 TRBV19 NA CASTSVGAGDTQYF TGTGCCAGCACGTCTGTCGGCGCGGGAGATACGCAGTATTTT
NA TRBJ2-2 TRBV2 NA CASSEDGSDTGELFF TGTGCCAGCAGTGAAGACGGGAGCGACACCGGGGAGCTGTTTTTT
once TRBJ2-5 TRBV15 NA CATSRDRGTHQETQYF TGTGCCACCAGCAGAGATCGGGGAACACACCAAGAGACCCAGTACTTC
NA TRBJ2-7 TRBV7-9 TRBD1 CASSRGTGGEFYEQYF TGTGCCAGCAGCCGGGGGACAGGGGGCGAATTCTACGAGCAGTACTTC
NA TRBJ2-2 TRBV6-6 TRBD1 CASSPDRVTGELFF TGTGCCAGCAGTCCCGACAGGGTGACCGGGGAGCTGTTTTTT
NA TRBJ1-2 TRBV11-2 NA CASSSGLGARHGYTF TGTGCCAGCAGCTCCGGACTAGGTGCCCGGCATGGCTACACCTTC
few TRBJ2-2 TRBV9 NA CASSVGSSTGELFF TGTGCCAGCAGCGTAGGAAGCTCCACCGGGGAGCTGTTTTTT
NA TRBJ1-3 TRBV6-1 TRBD1 CAITRDREAGNTIYF TGTGCCATAACCCGGGACAGGGAAGCTGGAAACACCATATATTTT
NA TRBJ1-2 TRBV15 TRBD1 CATSRDTGGSTF TGTGCCACCAGCAGAGATACAGGGGGTTCCACCTTC
NA TRBJ2-5 TRBV6-1 TRBD1 CASSTDRVKTQYF TGTGCCAGCTCAACTGACAGGGTAAAGACCCAGTACTTC
few TRBJ1-1 TRBV2 TRBD1 CASRREGTGNTEAFF TGTGCCAGCCGGAGGGAGGGGACAGGAAACACTGAAGCTTTCTTT
NA TRBJ2-2 TRBV27 NA CASSLYRVTGELFF TGTGCCAGCAGTTTATACCGGGTCACCGGGGAGCTGTTTTTT
few TRBJ2-7 TRBV19 TRBD1 CASSRTPGQTSYEQYF TGTGCCAGTAGTAGGACTCCGGGACAGACCTCCTACGAGCAGTACTTC
NA TRBJ1-1 TRBV27 TRBD1 CASGRYRGGTEAFF TGTGCCAGCGGAAGATACAGGGGAGGCACTGAAGCTTTCTTT
NA TRBJ2-1 TRBV6-1 NA CASLSVHRAGNEQFF TGTGCCAGCCTCAGTGTCCATAGGGCGGGCAATGAGCAGTTCTTC
NA TRBJ1-3 TRBV5-1 NA CASSPEPGSGNTIYF TGCGCCAGCAGCCCGGAACCAGGGTCAGGAAACACCATATATTTT
NA TRBJ2-5 TRBV29-1 TRBD2 CSVEAHGLAGPETQYF TGCAGCGTTGAAGCCCACGGACTAGCGGGGCCAGAGACCCAGTACTTC
NA TRBJ2-5 TRBV6-5 NA CASSRTGETQYF TGTGCCAGCAGCCGGACTGGGGAGACCCAGTACTTC
NA TRBJ2-7 TRBV10-3 NA CAISETLIGEQYEQYF TGTGCCATCAGTGAGACGCTTATTGGGGAGCAGTACGAGCAGTACTTC
NA TRBJ2-1 TRBV5-4 TRBD2 CASSPALAGDDNEQFF TGTGCCAGCAGCCCTGCACTAGCGGGAGACGACAATGAGCAGTTCTTC
NA TRBJ1-2 TRBV29-1 TRBD1 CSVRTGANYGYTF TGCAGCGTTCGAACAGGGGCGAACTATGGCTACACCTTC
NA TRBJ2-1 TRBV7-2 TRBD1 CASSLAGDSYNEQFF TGTGCCAGCAGCTTAGCTGGGGACAGTTACAATGAGCAGTTCTTC
NA TRBJ2-7 TRBV9 TRBD2 CASSPRDYHYEQYF TGTGCCAGCAGCCCCCGGGACTATCATTACGAGCAGTACTTC
once TRBJ2-7 TRBV15 TRBD1 CATSRDGQGMGEQYF TGTGCCACCAGCAGAGATGGACAGGGGATGGGCGAGCAGTACTTC
NA TRBJ1-6 TRBV28 NA CASWGSPGRALHF TGTGCCAGCTGGGGCAGCCCCGGGAGGGCCCTCCACTTT
few TRBJ1-2 TRBV4-3 NA CASSPGITNYGYTF TGCGCCAGCAGCCCAGGAATCACTAACTATGGCTACACCTTC
NA TRBJ2-7 TRBV27 TRBD2 CASSLMAGGPAYEQYF TGTGCCAGCAGTTTAATGGCGGGGGGGCCCGCTTACGAGCAGTACTTC
NA TRBJ1-5 TRBV18 NA CASSPGTTSGQPQHF TGTGCCAGCTCACCTGGGACAACCTCGGGTCAGCCCCAGCATTTT
NA TRBJ2-3 TRBV6-5 NA CASSRGGAKTDTQYF TGTGCCAGCAGCCGGGGCGGGGCAAAAACAGATACGCAGTATTTT
NA TRBJ2-5 TRBV7-2 NA CASSFRAEETQYF TGTGCCAGCAGCTTCAGGGCAGAAGAGACCCAGTACTTC
once TRBJ2-7 TRBV7-2 TRBD2 CASSQAGGPLEQYF TGTGCCAGCAGCCAAGCGGGGGGGCCGCTCGAGCAGTACTTC
NA TRBJ1-1 TRBV28 TRBD1 CASKPNRGRVDTEAFF TGTGCCAGCAAGCCTAACAGGGGGCGCGTCGACACTGAAGCTTTCTTT
NA TRBJ2-2 TRBV6-6 NA CASSYSRNTGELFF TGTGCCAGCAGTTACTCCAGGAACACCGGGGAGCTGTTTTTT
few TRBJ2-7 TRBV5-1 NA CASSLEVGSSYEQYF TGCGCCAGCAGCTTGGAGGTAGGGAGCTCCTACGAGCAGTACTTC
NA TRBJ1-3 TRBV7-9 TRBD1 CASCPGTACLYTIYF TGTGCCAGCTGTCCCGGGACAGCGTGTCTGTACACCATATATTTT
NA TRBJ2-3 TRBV4-3 NA CASSQPTRTACSTDTQYF TGCGCCAGCAGCCAACCTACCAGGACAGCATGTAGCACAGATACGCAGTATTTT
NA TRBJ2-2 TRBV19 NA CASSFRGGQSTGELFF TGTGCCAGTAGTTTTCGGGGGGGACAGAGCACCGGGGAGCTGTTTTTT